These T cell receptor beta chains were read from a single sample in a study of control samples from healthy donors and cancer patients. The table came from immunoSEQ multiplex PCR; TCRdb's copy has only in-frame clones and leaves some out. The sample includes just under 100,000 clones, approximately 95% of them seen just once. Sample: blood. The receptor set was obtained from a man between 18 and 29 years old in good health. Each CDR3 is given with its conserved first and last residue. A D gene is named only where the DNA matches it firmly. Size tells how often a clone was seen (once, few, many) or the class of an expanded clone, and some rows leave it out.

V gene: TRBV13
J gene: TRBJ2-5
clone size: .
D gene: .
CDR3 DNA: TGTGCCAGCAGCTTGGACAGTCAGGAAGAGACCCAGTACTTC
CDR3 protein: CASSLDSQEETQYF

V gene: TRBV7-9
J gene: TRBJ1-5
clone size: .
D gene: TRBD1
CDR3 DNA: TGTGCCAGCAGCTTGACAGGGGATCAGCCCCAGCATTTT
CDR3 protein: CASSLTGDQPQHF

V gene: TRBV2
J gene: TRBJ2-7
clone size: .
D gene: .
CDR3 DNA: TGTGCCAGCAGTTGGACTCTAGAGATCCCCACCTCCTACGAGCAGTACTTC
CDR3 protein: CASSWTLEIPTSYEQYF

V gene: TRBV7-8
J gene: TRBJ1-1
clone size: .
D gene: .
CDR3 DNA: TGTGCCAGCAGCTTGCAGGGAGGCACTGAAGCTTTCTTT
CDR3 protein: CASSLQGGTEAFF

V gene: TRBV4-1
J gene: TRBJ2-7
clone size: .
D gene: TRBD2
CDR3 DNA: TGCGCCAGCAGTGAGTTTCGGAGCGGGAGTTTAGTCTACGAGCAGTACTTC
CDR3 protein: CASSEFRSGSLVYEQYF

V gene: TRBV6-5
J gene: TRBJ2-1
clone size: .
D gene: .
CDR3 DNA: TGTGCCAGCAGTTACTCCCGCAATGAGCAGTTCTTC
CDR3 protein: CASSYSRNEQFF

V gene: TRBV4-2
J gene: TRBJ1-2
clone size: .
D gene: TRBD1
CDR3 DNA: TGTGCCAGCAGCCAACCCCGGAGACAGGGTGGGGGCTACACCTTC
CDR3 protein: CASSQPRRQGGGYTF

V gene: TRBV19
J gene: TRBJ1-2
clone size: .
D gene: .
CDR3 DNA: TGTGCCAGTACAGCTAAACGCATGGAGCCTTATGGCTACACCTTC
CDR3 protein: CASTAKRMEPYGYTF

V gene: TRBV27
J gene: TRBJ1-1
clone size: .
D gene: .
CDR3 DNA: TGTGCCAGTCAGGAGTACTTGAACACTGAAGCTTTCTTT
CDR3 protein: CASQEYLNTEAFF

V gene: TRBV5-8
J gene: TRBJ1-6
clone size: once
D gene: .
CDR3 DNA: TGTGCCAGCAGCTTGGGACAGGACACAGATTCACCCCTCCACTTT
CDR3 protein: CASSLGQDTDSPLHF

V gene: TRBV3-1/TRBV3-2
J gene: TRBJ2-1
clone size: .
D gene: TRBD1
CDR3 DNA: TGTGCCAGCAGCCCGTGGGGGACAGGGTATCGTGCTGAGCAGTTCTTC
CDR3 protein: CASSPWGTGYRAEQFF

V gene: TRBV5-1
J gene: TRBJ1-1
clone size: .
D gene: TRBD1
CDR3 DNA: TGCGCCAGCAGCACCGACAGGGTGGGTTTTCCTGAAGCTTTCTTT
CDR3 protein: CASSTDRVGFPEAFF

V gene: TRBV19
J gene: TRBJ1-2
clone size: .
D gene: .
CDR3 DNA: TGTGCCAGTAGTGACCGAGCAGACTATGGCTACACCTTC
CDR3 protein: CASSDRADYGYTF

V gene: TRBV5-1
J gene: TRBJ2-2
clone size: .
D gene: TRBD2
CDR3 DNA: TGCGCCAGCAGCACCGGGCTAGCGGGGGGGCCCACCGGGGAGCTGTTTTTT
CDR3 protein: CASSTGLAGGPTGELFF

V gene: TRBV5-6
J gene: TRBJ2-5
clone size: .
D gene: .
CDR3 DNA: TGTGCCAGCAGCCTGCGGGCTTGGGAGACCCAGTACTTC
CDR3 protein: CASSLRAWETQYF

V gene: TRBV19
J gene: TRBJ1-1
clone size: .
D gene: .
CDR3 DNA: TGTGCCAGTAGTACTTACACTGAAGCTTTCTTT
CDR3 protein: CASSTYTEAFF

V gene: TRBV27
J gene: TRBJ1-2
clone size: once
D gene: .
CDR3 DNA: TGTGCCAGCAGTTCTCGGACGGTAAACTATGGCTACACCTTC
CDR3 protein: CASSSRTVNYGYTF

V gene: TRBV27
J gene: TRBJ1-2
clone size: .
D gene: TRBD1
CDR3 DNA: TGTGCCAGCAGTTACCGACAGGGGGCGCCCCCGGGAGGCTACACCTTC
CDR3 protein: CASSYRQGAPPGGYTF

V gene: TRBV15
J gene: TRBJ1-2
clone size: .
D gene: .
CDR3 DNA: TGTGCCACCAGCAGAGATGTCCATGGCTACACCTTC
CDR3 protein: CATSRDVHGYTF

V gene: TRBV6-5
J gene: TRBJ1-6
clone size: once
D gene: .
CDR3 DNA: TGTGCCAGCAGTTACTCGAAAGGGGCCAGAAATTCACCCCTCCACTTT
CDR3 protein: CASSYSKGARNSPLHF

V gene: TRBV19
J gene: TRBJ1-1
clone size: .
D gene: .
CDR3 DNA: TGTGCCAGTAGTACCCAACAGGGTATCCCCACTGAAGCTTTCTTT
CDR3 protein: CASSTQQGIPTEAFF

V gene: TRBV14
J gene: TRBJ2-2
clone size: once
D gene: TRBD1
CDR3 DNA: TGTGCCAGCAGACACAGGGGGGCCTCGAACACCGGGGAGCTGTTTTTT
CDR3 protein: CASRHRGASNTGELFF

V gene: TRBV2
J gene: TRBJ2-5
clone size: .
D gene: .
CDR3 DNA: TGTGCCAGCAGGAAAACCTCTGGTCAAGAGACCCAGTACTTC
CDR3 protein: CASRKTSGQETQYF

V gene: TRBV5-1
J gene: TRBJ1-1
clone size: .
D gene: .
CDR3 DNA: TGCGCCAGCAGCCCGCCTATCGGGGCGGGGGACACTGAAGCTTTCTTT
CDR3 protein: CASSPPIGAGDTEAFF

V gene: TRBV9
J gene: TRBJ1-1
clone size: .
D gene: .
CDR3 DNA: TGTGCCAGCAGCGTAGGCGTGACAGCGAACACTGAAGCTTTCTTT
CDR3 protein: CASSVGVTANTEAFF

V gene: TRBV30
J gene: TRBJ1-1
clone size: .
D gene: .
CDR3 DNA: TGTGCCTGGAAGTTTGTGAACACTGAAGCTTTCTTT
CDR3 protein: CAWKFVNTEAFF

V gene: TRBV27
J gene: TRBJ1-5
clone size: .
D gene: TRBD1
CDR3 DNA: TGTGCCAGCAGTAAATACAGGGGGGCGGAGCAGCCCCAGCATTTT
CDR3 protein: CASSKYRGAEQPQHF

V gene: TRBV18
J gene: TRBJ1-1
clone size: .
D gene: .
CDR3 DNA: TGTGCCAGCTCCCAAGCGGTTACTGAAGCTTTCTTT
CDR3 protein: CASSQAVTEAFF

V gene: TRBV5-4
J gene: TRBJ2-5
clone size: few
D gene: .
CDR3 DNA: TGTGCCAGCAGCTTGACACGGGCACGAGAGACCCAGTACTTC
CDR3 protein: CASSLTRARETQYF

V gene: TRBV3-1/TRBV3-2
J gene: TRBJ2-7
clone size: .
D gene: .
CDR3 DNA: TGTGCCAGCAGCCAAGCCGGGGTTAGCTCCTACGAGCAGTACTTC
CDR3 protein: CASSQAGVSSYEQYF

V gene: TRBV7-2
J gene: TRBJ2-3
clone size: once
D gene: .
CDR3 DNA: TGTGCCAGCAGTTTTGGGTACCCCACAGATACGCAGTATTTT
CDR3 protein: CASSFGYPTDTQYF

V gene: TRBV27
J gene: TRBJ1-5
clone size: .
D gene: .
CDR3 DNA: TGTGCCAGCAGTTTATCTGCGGGGAGTTCCCATCAGCCCCAGCATTTT
CDR3 protein: CASSLSAGSSHQPQHF

V gene: TRBV7-9
J gene: TRBJ1-4
clone size: .
D gene: .
CDR3 DNA: TGTGCCAGCAGCTTCGGGGCAGGGTCGAATGAAAAACTGTTTTTT
CDR3 protein: CASSFGAGSNEKLFF

V gene: TRBV12-5
J gene: TRBJ1-2
clone size: .
D gene: .
CDR3 DNA: TGTGCTAGTGGTTTGGGACCGGTGGGGGGCTACACCTTC
CDR3 protein: CASGLGPVGGYTF

V gene: TRBV19
J gene: TRBJ2-1
clone size: .
D gene: .
CDR3 DNA: TGTGCCAGTAGTCGATCAAGGGACTTATCCTACAATGAGCAGTTCTTC
CDR3 protein: CASSRSRDLSYNEQFF

V gene: TRBV16
J gene: TRBJ1-1
clone size: .
D gene: TRBD1
CDR3 DNA: TGTGCCAGCAGCCAACAGGACAGGGGGACTGAAGCTTTCTTT
CDR3 protein: CASSQQDRGTEAFF

V gene: TRBV2
J gene: TRBJ2-7
clone size: .
D gene: TRBD1
CDR3 DNA: TGTGCCATCTCGAGGACAGGGGCAGACGAGCAGTACTTC
CDR3 protein: CAISRTGADEQYF

V gene: TRBV6-5
J gene: TRBJ1-3
clone size: .
D gene: .
CDR3 DNA: TGTGCCAGTACGCAGGGGTTTGGAAACACCATATATTTT
CDR3 protein: CASTQGFGNTIYF

V gene: TRBV11-2
J gene: TRBJ2-7
clone size: .
D gene: TRBD1
CDR3 DNA: TGTGCCAGCAGCTCCAGGACAGGGGGCACGTACGAGCAGTACTTC
CDR3 protein: CASSSRTGGTYEQYF

V gene: TRBV28
J gene: TRBJ1-1
clone size: .
D gene: .
CDR3 DNA: TGTGCCAGCAGTTTTGGACTAAACACTGAAGCTTTCTTT
CDR3 protein: CASSFGLNTEAFF

V gene: TRBV29-1
J gene: TRBJ1-2
clone size: .
D gene: TRBD1
CDR3 DNA: TGCAGCGTTGATACGCCCCGGACAGGGTTCGGGTATGGCTACACCTTC
CDR3 protein: CSVDTPRTGFGYGYTF

V gene: TRBV29-1
J gene: TRBJ1-5
clone size: .
D gene: .
CDR3 DNA: TGCAGCGTTGCGTTCGGGACTGGGAATCAGCCCCAGCATTTT
CDR3 protein: CSVAFGTGNQPQHF

V gene: TRBV27
J gene: TRBJ2-7
clone size: .
D gene: .
CDR3 DNA: TGTGCCAGCAGTACTAGCCGGGGGACATTAGCCTACGAGCAGTACTTC
CDR3 protein: CASSTSRGTLAYEQYF

V gene: TRBV18
J gene: TRBJ1-2
clone size: .
D gene: TRBD1
CDR3 DNA: TGTGCCAGCTCACCACATCCGATTGGACAGGGGGAAGAATTCCGCAATGGCTACACCTTC
CDR3 protein: CASSPHPIGQGEEFRNGYTF

V gene: TRBV6-4
J gene: TRBJ2-1
clone size: few
D gene: .
CDR3 DNA: TGTGCCAGCAGTGACGGCTATGGGGCCTACAATGAGCAGTTCTTC
CDR3 protein: CASSDGYGAYNEQFF

V gene: TRBV11-2
J gene: TRBJ2-7
clone size: .
D gene: TRBD1
CDR3 DNA: TGTGCCAGCAGTGAAGGGGGCAGGGGTAGTTACGAGCAGTACTTC
CDR3 protein: CASSEGGRGSYEQYF

V gene: TRBV19
J gene: TRBJ1-1
clone size: .
D gene: TRBD1
CDR3 DNA: TGTGCCACGGCCGGGGGACAGGGGGCCACTGAAGCTTTCTTT
CDR3 protein: CATAGGQGATEAFF

V gene: TRBV11-3
J gene: TRBJ2-1
clone size: .
D gene: .
CDR3 DNA: TGTGCCAGCAGCTTAGTCGGGCGGGCCGGACGTGGTGAGCAGTTCTTC
CDR3 protein: CASSLVGRAGRGEQFF

V gene: TRBV11-2
J gene: TRBJ1-3
clone size: .
D gene: .
CDR3 DNA: TGTGCCAGCAGCGCCCAAGGGAATGAAATATATGGAAACACCATATATTTT
CDR3 protein: CASSAQGNEIYGNTIYF